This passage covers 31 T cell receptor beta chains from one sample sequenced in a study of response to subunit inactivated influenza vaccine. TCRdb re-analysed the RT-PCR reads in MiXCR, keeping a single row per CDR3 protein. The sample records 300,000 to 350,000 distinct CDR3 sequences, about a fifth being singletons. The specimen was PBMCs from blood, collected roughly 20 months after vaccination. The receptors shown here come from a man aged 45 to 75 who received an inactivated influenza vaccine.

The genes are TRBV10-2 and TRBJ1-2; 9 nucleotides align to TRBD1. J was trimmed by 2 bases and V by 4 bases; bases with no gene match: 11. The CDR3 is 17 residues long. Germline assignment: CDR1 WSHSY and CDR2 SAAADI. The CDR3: CASSVQGARGMNYGYTF. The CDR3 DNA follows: TGCGCCAGCAGTGTACAGGGGGCGAGGGGGATGAACTATGGCTACACCTTC.

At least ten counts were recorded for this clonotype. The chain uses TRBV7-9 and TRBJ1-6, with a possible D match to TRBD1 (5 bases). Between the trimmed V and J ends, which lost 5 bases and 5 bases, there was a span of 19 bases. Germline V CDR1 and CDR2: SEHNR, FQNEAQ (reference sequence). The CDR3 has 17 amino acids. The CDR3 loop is CASSPRGPGFNNSPLHF. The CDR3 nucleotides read TGTGCCAGCAGCCCAAGGGGCCCGGGATTCAATAATTCACCCCTCCACTTT.

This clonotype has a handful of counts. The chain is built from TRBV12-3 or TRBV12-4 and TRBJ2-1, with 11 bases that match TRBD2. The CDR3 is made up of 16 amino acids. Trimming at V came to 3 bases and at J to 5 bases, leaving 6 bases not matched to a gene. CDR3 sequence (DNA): TGTGCCAGCAGTTTGTCTCGTAGCGGGAGGGACAATGAGCAGTTCTTC. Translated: CASSLSRSGRDNEQFF.

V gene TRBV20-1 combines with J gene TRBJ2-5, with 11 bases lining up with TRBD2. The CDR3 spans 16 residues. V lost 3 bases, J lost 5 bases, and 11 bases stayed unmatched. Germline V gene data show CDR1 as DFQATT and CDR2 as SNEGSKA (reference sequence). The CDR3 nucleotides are TGCAGTGCTAGTGGATCACTAGCGGGAGTGGTGGAGACCCAGTACTTC. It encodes CSASGSLAGVVETQYF.

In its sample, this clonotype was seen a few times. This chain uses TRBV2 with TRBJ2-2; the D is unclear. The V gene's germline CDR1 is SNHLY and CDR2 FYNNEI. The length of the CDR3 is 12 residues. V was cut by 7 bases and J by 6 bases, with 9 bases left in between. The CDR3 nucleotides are TGTGCCAGCAACGAGGACGCCGGGGAGCTGTTTTTT. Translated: CASNEDAGELFF.

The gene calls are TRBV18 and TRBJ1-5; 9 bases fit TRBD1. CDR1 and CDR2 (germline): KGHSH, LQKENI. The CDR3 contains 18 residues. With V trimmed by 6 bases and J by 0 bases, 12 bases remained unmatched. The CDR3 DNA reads TGTGCCAGCTCGTCGACAGGGGGATTAGCAAATAGCAATCAGCCCCAGCATTTT. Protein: CASSSTGGLANSNQPQHF.

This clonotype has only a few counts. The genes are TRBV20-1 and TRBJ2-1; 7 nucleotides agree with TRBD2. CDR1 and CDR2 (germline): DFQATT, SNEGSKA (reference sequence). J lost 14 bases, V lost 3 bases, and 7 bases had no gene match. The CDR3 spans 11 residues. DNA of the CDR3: TGCAGTGCTAGCGGGAGGTCCTCGGAGTTCTTC. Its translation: CSASGRSSEFF.

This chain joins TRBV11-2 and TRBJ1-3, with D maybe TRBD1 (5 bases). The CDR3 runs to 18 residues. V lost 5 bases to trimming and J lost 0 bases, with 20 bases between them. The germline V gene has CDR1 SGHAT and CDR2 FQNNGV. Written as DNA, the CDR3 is TGTGCCAGCAGCCCTTCCTTTTACGGGGGATCCTCTGGAAACACCATATATTTT. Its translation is CASSPSFYGGSSGNTIYF.

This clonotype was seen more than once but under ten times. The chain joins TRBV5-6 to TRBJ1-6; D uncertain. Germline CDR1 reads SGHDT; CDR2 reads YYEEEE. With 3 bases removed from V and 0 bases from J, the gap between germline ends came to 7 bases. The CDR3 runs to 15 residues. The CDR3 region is CASSSGYSYNSPLHF. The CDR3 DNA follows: TGTGCCAGCAGCTCGGGGTACTCCTATAATTCACCCCTCCACTTT.

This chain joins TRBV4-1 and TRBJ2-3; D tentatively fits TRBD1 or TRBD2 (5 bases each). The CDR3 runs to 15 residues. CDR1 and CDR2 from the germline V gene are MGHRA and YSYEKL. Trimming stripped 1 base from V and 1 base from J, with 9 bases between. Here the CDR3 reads CASSQVGTRTDTQYF. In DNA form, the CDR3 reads TGCGCCAGCAGCCAAGTAGGGACGCGCACAGATACGCAGTATTTT.

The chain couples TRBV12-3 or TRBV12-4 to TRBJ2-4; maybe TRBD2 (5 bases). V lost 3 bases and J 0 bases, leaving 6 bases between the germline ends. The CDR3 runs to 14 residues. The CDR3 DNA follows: TGTGCCAGCAGTTTGGGAGTAGCCAAAAACATTCAGTACTTC. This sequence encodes CASSLGVAKNIQYF.

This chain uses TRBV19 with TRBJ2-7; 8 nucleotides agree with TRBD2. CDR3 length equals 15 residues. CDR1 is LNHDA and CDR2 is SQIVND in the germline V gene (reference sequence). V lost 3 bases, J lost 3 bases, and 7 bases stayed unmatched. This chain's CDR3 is CASSIGAGAYYEQYF. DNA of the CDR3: TGTGCCAGTAGTATCGGAGCGGGAGCGTACTACGAGCAGTACTTC.

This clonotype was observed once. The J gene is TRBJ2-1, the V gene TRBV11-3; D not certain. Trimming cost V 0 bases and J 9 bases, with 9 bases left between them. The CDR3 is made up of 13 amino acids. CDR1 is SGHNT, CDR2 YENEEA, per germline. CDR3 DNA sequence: TGTGCCAGCAGCTTAGATCGAATCAGTGAGCAGTTCTTC. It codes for CASSLDRISEQFF.

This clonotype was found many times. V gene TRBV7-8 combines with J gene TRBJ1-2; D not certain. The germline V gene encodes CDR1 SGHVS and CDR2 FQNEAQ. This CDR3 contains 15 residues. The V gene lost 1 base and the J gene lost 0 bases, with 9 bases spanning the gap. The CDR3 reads CASSLVPSSNYGYTF. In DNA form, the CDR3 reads TGTGCCAGCAGCTTAGTTCCGAGCTCTAACTATGGCTACACCTTC.

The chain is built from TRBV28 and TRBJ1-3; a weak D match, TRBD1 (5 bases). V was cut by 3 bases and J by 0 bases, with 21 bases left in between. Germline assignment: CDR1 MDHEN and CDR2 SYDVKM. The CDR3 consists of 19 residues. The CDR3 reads CASSFQGYSGRSSGNTIYF. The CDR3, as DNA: TGTGCCAGCAGTTTCCAGGGTTATTCCGGCAGGAGCTCTGGAAACACCATATATTTT.

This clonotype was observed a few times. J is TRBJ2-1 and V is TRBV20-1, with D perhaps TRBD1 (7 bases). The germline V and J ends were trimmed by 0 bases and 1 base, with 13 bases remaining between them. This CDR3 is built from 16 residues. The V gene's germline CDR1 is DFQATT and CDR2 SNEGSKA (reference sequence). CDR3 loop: CSARDTTGTSYNEQFF. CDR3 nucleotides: TGCAGTGCTAGAGACACGACAGGGACTTCCTACAATGAGCAGTTCTTC.

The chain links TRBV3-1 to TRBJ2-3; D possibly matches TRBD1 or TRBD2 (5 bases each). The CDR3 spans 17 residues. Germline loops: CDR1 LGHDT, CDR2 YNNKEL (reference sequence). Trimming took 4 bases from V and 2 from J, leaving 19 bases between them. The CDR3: CASSPPGTDSITDTQYF. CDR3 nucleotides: TGTGCCAGCAGCCCCCCGGGGACGGACTCGATCACAGATACGCAGTATTTT.

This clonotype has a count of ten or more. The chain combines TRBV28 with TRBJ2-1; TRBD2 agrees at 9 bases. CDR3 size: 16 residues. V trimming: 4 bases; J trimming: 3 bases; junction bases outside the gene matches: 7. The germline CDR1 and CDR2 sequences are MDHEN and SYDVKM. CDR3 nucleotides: TGTGCCAGCAGTTGGGTAGCGGGAGCGAACTACAATGAGCAGTTCTTC. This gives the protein CASSWVAGANYNEQFF.

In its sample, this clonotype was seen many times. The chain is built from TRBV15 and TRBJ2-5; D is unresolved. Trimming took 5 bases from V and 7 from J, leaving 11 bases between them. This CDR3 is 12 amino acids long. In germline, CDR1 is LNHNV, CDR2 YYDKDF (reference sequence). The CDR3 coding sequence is TGTGCCACCAGCGCCGCACGCGGGACCCAGTACTTC. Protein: CATSAARGTQYF. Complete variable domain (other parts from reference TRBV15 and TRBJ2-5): DAMVIQNPRYQVTQFGKPVTLSCSQTLNHNVMYWYQQKSSQAPKLLFHYYDKDFNNEADTPDNFQSRRPNTSFCFLDIRSPGLGDTAMYLCATSAARGTQYFGPGTRLLVL.

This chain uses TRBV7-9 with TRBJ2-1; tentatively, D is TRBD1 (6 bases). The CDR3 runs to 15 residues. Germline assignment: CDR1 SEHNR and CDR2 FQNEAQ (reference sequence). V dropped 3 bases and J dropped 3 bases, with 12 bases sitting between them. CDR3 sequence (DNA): TGTGCCAGCAGCTTCGTGGACAGAAACTACAATGAGCAGTTCTTC. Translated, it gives CASSFVDRNYNEQFF.

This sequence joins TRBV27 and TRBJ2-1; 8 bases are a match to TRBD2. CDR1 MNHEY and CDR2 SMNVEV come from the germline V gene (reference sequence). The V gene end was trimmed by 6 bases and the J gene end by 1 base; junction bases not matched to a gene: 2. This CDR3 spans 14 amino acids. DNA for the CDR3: TGTGCCAGCAGGATAGCGGGATCCTACAATGAGCAGTTCTTC. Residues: CASRIAGSYNEQFF.

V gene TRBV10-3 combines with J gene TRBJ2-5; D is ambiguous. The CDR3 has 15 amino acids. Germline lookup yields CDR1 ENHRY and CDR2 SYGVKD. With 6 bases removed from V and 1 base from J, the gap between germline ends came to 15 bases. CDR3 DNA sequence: TGTGCCATCAGCGCCTACAAAGGAACCCAAGAGACCCAGTACTTC. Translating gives CAISAYKGTQETQYF.

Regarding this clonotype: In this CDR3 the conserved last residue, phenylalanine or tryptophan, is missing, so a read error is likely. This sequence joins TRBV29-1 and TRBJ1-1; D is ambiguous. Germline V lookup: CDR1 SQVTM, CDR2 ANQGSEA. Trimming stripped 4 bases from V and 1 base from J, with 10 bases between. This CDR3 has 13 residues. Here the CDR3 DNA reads TGCAGCGTTGTAAGCGCCTCGAACACTGAAGCTTTCGTT. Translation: CSVVSASNTEAFV.

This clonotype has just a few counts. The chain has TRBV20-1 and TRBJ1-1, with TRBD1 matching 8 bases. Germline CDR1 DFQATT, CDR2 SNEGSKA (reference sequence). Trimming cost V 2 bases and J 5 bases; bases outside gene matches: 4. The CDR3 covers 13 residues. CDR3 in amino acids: CSARQGAKTEAFF. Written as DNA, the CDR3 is TGCAGTGCTAGACAGGGGGCGAAGACTGAAGCTTTCTTT.

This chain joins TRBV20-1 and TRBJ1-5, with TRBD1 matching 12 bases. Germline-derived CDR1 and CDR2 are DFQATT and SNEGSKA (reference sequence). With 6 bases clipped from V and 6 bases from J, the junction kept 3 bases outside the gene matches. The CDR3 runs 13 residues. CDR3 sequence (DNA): TGCAGTGCCGGGACAGGGGGCAGTCAGCCCCAGCATTTT. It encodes CSAGTGGSQPQHF.

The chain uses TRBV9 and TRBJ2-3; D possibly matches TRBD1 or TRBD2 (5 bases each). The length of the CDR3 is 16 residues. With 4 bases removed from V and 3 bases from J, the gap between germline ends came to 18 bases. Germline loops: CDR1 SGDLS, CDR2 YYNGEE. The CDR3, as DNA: TGTGCCAGCAGCACCCGAGGGGTCCCGCTTACAGATACGCAGTATTTT. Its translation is CASSTRGVPLTDTQYF.

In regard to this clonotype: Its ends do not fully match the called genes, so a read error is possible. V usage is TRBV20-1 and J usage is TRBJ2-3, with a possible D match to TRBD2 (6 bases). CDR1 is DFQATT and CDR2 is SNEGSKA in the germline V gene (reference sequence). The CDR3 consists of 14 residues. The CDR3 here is CSTSRTLNTDTQYF. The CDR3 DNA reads TGCAGTACTAGCAGGACTCTGAACACAGATACGCAGTATTTT.

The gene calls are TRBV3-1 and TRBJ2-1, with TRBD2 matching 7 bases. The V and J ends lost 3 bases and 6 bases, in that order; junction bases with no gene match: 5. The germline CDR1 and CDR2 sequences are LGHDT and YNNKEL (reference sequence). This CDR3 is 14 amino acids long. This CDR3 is CASSHFGGSNEQFF. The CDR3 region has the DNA TGTGCCAGCAGCCATTTTGGCGGGAGCAATGAGCAGTTCTTC.

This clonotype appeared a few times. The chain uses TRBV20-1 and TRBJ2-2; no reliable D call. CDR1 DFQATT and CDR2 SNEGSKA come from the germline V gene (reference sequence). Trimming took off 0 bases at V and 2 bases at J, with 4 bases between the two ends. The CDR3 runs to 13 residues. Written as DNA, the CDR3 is TGCAGTGCTAGAGATGCCAACACCGGGGAGCTGTTTTTT. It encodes CSARDANTGELFF.

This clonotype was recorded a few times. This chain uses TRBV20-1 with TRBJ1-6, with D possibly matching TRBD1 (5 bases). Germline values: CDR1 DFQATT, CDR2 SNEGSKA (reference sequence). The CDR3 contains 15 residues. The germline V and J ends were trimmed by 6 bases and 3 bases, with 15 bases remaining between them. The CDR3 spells CSAPPQGIYNSPLHF. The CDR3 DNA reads TGCAGTGCCCCCCCTCAGGGTATCTATAATTCACCCCTCCACTTT.

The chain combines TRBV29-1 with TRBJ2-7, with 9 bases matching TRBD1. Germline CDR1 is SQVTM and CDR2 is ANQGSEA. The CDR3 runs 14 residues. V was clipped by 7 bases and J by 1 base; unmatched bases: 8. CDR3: CSAGPGQGSYEQYF. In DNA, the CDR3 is TGCAGCGCCGGACCGGGACAGGGATCCTACGAGCAGTACTTC.